The clone carrying this TCR beta chain was observed at least ten times. Its antigen is not identified. Orbital computed tomography, thyroid ultrasound, TRAb, serum thyroxine and clinical symptoms formed the basis of diagnosis. The sample comes from a study of Graves' ophthalmopathy and Graves' hyperthyroidism. Study-wide results and limits: In blood, most expanded thyroid clonotypes above 0.001 frequency were also detected.

From RNA, the CDR3 regions of TCR beta chains were amplified and sequenced. First-round RT-PCR employed HTBI primers, with a second-round multiplex PCR after it. TCRdb independently ran MiXCR on the multiplex PCR reads; one entry per CDR3 protein. The table has 350,000 to 400,000 distinct CDR3 sequences, 18% seen once. V was pared by 4 bases and J by 0 bases, with 25 bases between. CDR1 and CDR2 (germline): MNHEY, SVGAGI. The length of the CDR3 is 21 residues. The sequenced material came from peripheral blood. The sequence derives from a woman aged 18 to 35 with Graves' ophthalmopathy. The chain has TRBV6-5 and TRBJ2-6; tentative D call: TRBD2 (7 bases). This CDR3 is CASSSTGGGRAEFSGANVLTF. The CDR3 DNA is TGTGCCAGCAGTTCCACGGGGGGCGGTCGGGCGGAATTCTCTGGGGCCAACGTCCTGACTTTC.